The 14 T cell receptor beta chains below come from one sample, sequenced in a study of identical twins. TCRdb recomputed calls from the 5' RACE reads with MiXCR, one row per CDR3 protein. Among about 480,000 distinct CDR3 sequences listed, more than 13% were seen once. These data also formed part of another study, on yellow fever vaccine responses in identical twins.

Sequencing used CD4+ T cells sorted from blood. The receptors were gathered from a woman younger than 35 in good health.

The chain is built from TRBV9 and TRBJ2-2, with TRBD1 as a possible D gene (6 bases). The V and J ends lost 2 bases and 6 bases respectively, with 11 bases between them. The CDR3 contains 14 residues. Germline V gene data show CDR1 as SGDLS and CDR2 as YYNGEE. Written as DNA, the CDR3 is TGTGCCAGCAGCGTTGGGACAATCCCCGGGGAGCTGTTTTTT. This encodes CASSVGTIPGELFF.

The chain links TRBV7-2 to TRBJ2-3, with D possibly TRBD2 on 5 matching bases. This CDR3 is built from 16 residues. Trimming removed 1 base from V and 0 bases from J, with 11 bases in between. Germline V lookup: CDR1 SGHTA, CDR2 FQGNSA. CDR3 loop: CASSLVTGTSTDTQYF. CDR3 nucleotides: TGTGCCAGCAGCTTAGTTACGGGAACTAGCACAGATACGCAGTATTTT.

This clonotype was detected ten times or more. This chain links TRBV20-1 with TRBJ2-7; 9 bases are shared with TRBD1. Germline-derived CDR1 and CDR2 are DFQATT and SNEGSKA (reference sequence). V was clipped by 3 bases and J by 4 bases; unmatched bases: 4. This CDR3 has 13 residues. CDR3 region: CSASPGQGYEQYF. CDR3 bases: TGCAGTGCTAGCCCGGGACAGGGTTACGAGCAGTACTTC.

This clonotype was counted between two and nine times. This chain joins TRBV7-8 and TRBJ2-5; 8 bases line up with TRBD2. Germline V gene lookup returns CDR1 SGHVS and CDR2 FQNEAQ. With 0 bases clipped from V and 5 bases from J, the junction kept 14 bases outside the gene matches. CDR3 size: 18 residues. The CDR3 sequence: CASSLAFPAGGRRETQYF. The CDR3 DNA is TGTGCCAGCAGCTTAGCGTTTCCTGCTGGCGGGAGGCGGGAGACCCAGTACTTC.

Ten or more counts support this clonotype. This sequence joins TRBV7-8 and TRBJ2-1, with 7 positions matching TRBD2. The J segment lost 1 base and the V segment lost 5 bases, leaving 8 bases of the junction unmatched. Germline V gives CDR1 SGHVS, CDR2 FQNEAQ. The CDR3 spans 16 residues. CDR3 bases: TGTGCCAGCAGCCCTAGGACTAGTTTTTCCTACAATGAGCAGTTCTTC. Translating it yields CASSPRTSFSYNEQFF.

This sequence joins TRBV29-1 and TRBJ2-7, with 7 positions matching TRBD1. This CDR3 is 17 amino acids long. Germline assignment: CDR1 SQVTM and CDR2 ANQGSEA. The V gene end was trimmed by 0 bases and the J gene end by 3 bases; junction bases not matched to a gene: 14. The CDR3 nucleotides read TGCAGCGTTGAAGATCGCCCGCTTGACAGGGACCTCTACGAGCAGTACTTC. Protein sequence: CSVEDRPLDRDLYEQYF.

The chain joins TRBV5-1 to TRBJ2-2; D is tentatively TRBD1 or TRBD2 (7 bases each). CDR1 is SGHRS, CDR2 YFSETQ, per germline. Trimming took 3 bases from V and 3 from J, leaving 15 bases between them. The CDR3 totals 16 residues. Here the CDR3 DNA reads TGCGCCAGCAGCTCACAGGGGAGGGCGGACACCGGGGAGCTGTTTTTT. Residues: CASSSQGRADTGELFF.

This clonotype was recorded only once. The chain employs TRBV6-5 and TRBJ2-4, with TRBD1 identical over 8 bases. Trimming cost V 7 bases and J 7 bases; bases outside gene matches: 15. This CDR3 has 16 amino acids. Germline V gene sequence: CDR1 MNHEY, CDR2 SVGAGI. The CDR3 protein is CASTSDRGLIGNIQYF. CDR3 nucleotides: TGTGCCAGCACTTCAGACAGGGGCTTGATCGGGAACATTCAGTACTTC.

V gene TRBV28 combines with J gene TRBJ2-3, with TRBD2 matching over 7 bases. The ends lost 2 bases at V and 4 bases at J; junction bases unmatched: 12. The CDR3 spans 17 residues. Looked up from germline, CDR1 is MDHEN and CDR2 is SYDVKM. In nucleotides, the CDR3 is TGTGCCAGCAGTTTAATGGGGACTACACCATCGCCAGATACGCAGTATTTT. Encoded protein: CASSLMGTTPSPDTQYF.

This clonotype was seen more than once but under ten times. The chain uses TRBV4-3 and TRBJ2-7; TRBD2 agrees at 13 bases. V dropped 0 bases and J dropped 7; count of bases not matched to a gene: 6. Germline loops: CDR1 LGHNA, CDR2 YSLEER. The CDR3 extends over 16 amino acids. Written as DNA, the CDR3 is TGCGCCAGCAGCCAAGAGGGGACTAGCGGGGCGGCAGAGCAGTACTTC. This codes for CASSQEGTSGAAEQYF.

This clonotype was counted only a few times. The chain uses TRBV7-8 and TRBJ2-7; a weak D match, TRBD1 (6 bases). The germline V gene has CDR1 SGHVS and CDR2 FQNEAQ. Between the trimmed V and J ends, which lost 5 bases and 5 bases, there was a span of 13 bases. This CDR3 has 13 amino acids. The CDR3: CASSPDRSHEQYF. In DNA form, the CDR3 reads TGTGCCAGCAGCCCGGACAGAAGTCACGAGCAGTACTTC.

This clonotype came up once. A read error is likely, as this CDR3 ends without the conserved phenylalanine or tryptophan. The limits of the CDR3 on the DNA are not certain, so only TCRdb's listed CDR3 is given. This sequence joins TRBV11-2 and TRBJ1-2; the table's D call, TRBD1, was not checked against the DNA. The CDR3 spans 12 amino acids, including both terminal residues. CDR1 SGHAT and CDR2 FQNNGV come from the germline V gene. The CDR3 here is CASSTYDREVYI.

This clonotype appeared a few times. This chain links TRBV11-1 with TRBJ2-1; TRBD2 aligns across 14 bases. V lost 2 bases and J lost 4; bases outside the gene matches: 4. This CDR3 has 17 amino acids. Germline CDR1 and CDR2: SGHAT and FQDESV (reference sequence). The CDR3 nucleotides are TGTGCCAGCAGCTTAAGACTAGCGGGGGGGCCTTACAATGAGCAGTTCTTC. Its protein is CASSLRLAGGPYNEQFF.

This clonotype was detected a few times. J is TRBJ2-3 and V is TRBV7-2; 11 positions match TRBD2. V gave up 1 base and J gave up 9 bases; unmatched junction bases: 9. CDR1 and CDR2 (germline): SGHTA, FQGNSA. The CDR3 spans 16 residues. The CDR3 coding sequence is TGTGCCAGCAGCTTAGGTCGACTAGCGGGACGTCACACGCAGTATTTT. Translation gives CASSLGRLAGRHTQYF.